This record covers a single TCR beta chain. This record belongs to a study of blood T cell repertoires in COVID-19. Assignment of participants to cohorts was predicated upon participant-reported clinical history. For recovered donors of Cohort 3, there were two negative PCRs, clearance, or symptom resolution. The data were produced by immunoSEQ multiplex PCR, yet TCRdb's version contains in-frame clones alone and is incomplete. The sample records about 370,000 clones, over 75% being singletons. Looked up from germline, CDR1 is MDHEN and CDR2 is SYDVKM. V lost 8 bases to trimming and J lost 0 bases; unmatched junction nucleotides: 11. The CDR3 spans 16 residues.

The material sequenced was PBMCs or T cells enriched from blood (not recorded which). The receptor comes from a man between 18 and 35 years old who had recovered from COVID-19. V gene TRBV28 combines with J gene TRBJ2-5; the match to TRBD1 covers 8 bases. CDR3 amino acids: CASGFGTGAYQETQYF. In DNA form, the CDR3 reads TGTGCCAGCGGATTCGGGACAGGAGCGTACCAAGAGACCCAGTACTTC.